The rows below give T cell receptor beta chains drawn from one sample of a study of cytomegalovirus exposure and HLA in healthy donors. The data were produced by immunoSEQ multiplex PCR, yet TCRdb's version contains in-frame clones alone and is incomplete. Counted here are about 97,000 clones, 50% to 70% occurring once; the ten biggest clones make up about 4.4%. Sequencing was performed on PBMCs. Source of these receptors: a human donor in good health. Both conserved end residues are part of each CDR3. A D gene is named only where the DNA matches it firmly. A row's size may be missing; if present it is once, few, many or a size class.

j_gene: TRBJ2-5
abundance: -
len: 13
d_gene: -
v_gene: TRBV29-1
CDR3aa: CSVGTGGGETQYF
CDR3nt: TGCAGCGTGGGAACAGGGGGGGGAGAGACCCAGTACTTC

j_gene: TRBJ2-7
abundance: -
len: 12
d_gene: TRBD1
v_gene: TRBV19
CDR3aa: CASSGTGYEQYF
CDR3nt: TGTGCCAGTAGCGGGACAGGGTATGAGCAGTACTTC

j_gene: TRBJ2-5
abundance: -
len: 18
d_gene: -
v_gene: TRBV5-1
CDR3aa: CASSLGTGTPRDTKTQYF
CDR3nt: TGCGCCAGCAGCTTGGGGACCGGGACTCCCAGAGATACGAAGACCCAGTACTTC

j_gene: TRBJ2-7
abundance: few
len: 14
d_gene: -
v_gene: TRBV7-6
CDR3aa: CASSRGGGKYEQYF
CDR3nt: TGTGCCAGCAGCCGGGGTGGGGGGAAGTACGAGCAGTACTTC

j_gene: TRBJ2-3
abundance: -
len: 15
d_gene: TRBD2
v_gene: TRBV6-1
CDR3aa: CASSDSGPHTDTQYF
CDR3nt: TGTGCCAGCAGTGATAGCGGGCCCCACACAGATACGCAGTATTTT

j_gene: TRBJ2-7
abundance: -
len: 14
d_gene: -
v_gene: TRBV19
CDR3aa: CASSIGTVSYEQYF
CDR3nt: TGTGCCAGTAGTATAGGGACAGTTTCCTACGAGCAGTACTTC

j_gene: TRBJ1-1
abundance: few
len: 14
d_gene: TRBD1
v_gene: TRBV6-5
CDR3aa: CASSYDRGNTEAFF
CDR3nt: TGTGCCAGCAGTTACGACAGGGGGAACACTGAAGCTTTCTTT

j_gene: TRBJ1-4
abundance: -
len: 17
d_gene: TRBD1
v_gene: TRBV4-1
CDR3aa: CASSQGDRGTTNEKLFF
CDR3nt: TGCGCCAGCAGCCAAGGGGACAGGGGGACAACTAATGAAAAACTGTTTTTT

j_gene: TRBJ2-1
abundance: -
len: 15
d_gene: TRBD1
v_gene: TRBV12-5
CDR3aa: CASGLARTGNNEQFF
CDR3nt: TGTGCTAGTGGTTTGGCCCGGACAGGGAACAATGAGCAGTTCTTC

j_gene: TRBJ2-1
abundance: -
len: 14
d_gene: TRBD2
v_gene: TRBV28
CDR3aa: CASSTGLAGNEQFF
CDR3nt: TGTGCCAGCAGTACCGGACTAGCGGGGAATGAGCAGTTCTTC

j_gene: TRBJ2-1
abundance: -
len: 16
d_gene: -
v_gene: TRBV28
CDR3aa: CASSLQGRLVSYEQFF
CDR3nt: TGTGCCAGCAGTTTACAGGGAAGACTAGTCTCATATGAGCAGTTCTTC

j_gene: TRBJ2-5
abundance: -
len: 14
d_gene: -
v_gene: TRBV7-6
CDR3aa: CASSLNAVGETQYF
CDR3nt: TGTGCCAGCAGCCTTAACGCGGTCGGGGAGACCCAGTACTTC

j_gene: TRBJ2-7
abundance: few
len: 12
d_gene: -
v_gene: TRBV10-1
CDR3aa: CASSGVVGEQYF
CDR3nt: TGCGCCAGCAGTGGCGTGGTCGGCGAGCAGTACTTC

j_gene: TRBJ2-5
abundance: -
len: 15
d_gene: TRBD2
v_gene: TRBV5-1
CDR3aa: CASSSSGTSGETQYF
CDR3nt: TGCGCCAGCAGCTCTTCCGGGACTAGCGGGGAGACCCAGTACTTC

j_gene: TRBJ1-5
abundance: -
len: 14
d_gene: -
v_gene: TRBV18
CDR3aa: CASSPDTDNQPQHF
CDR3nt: TGTGCCAGCTCACCGGACACCGACAATCAGCCCCAGCATTTT

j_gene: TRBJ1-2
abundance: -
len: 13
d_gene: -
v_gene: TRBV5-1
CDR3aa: CASSLGQTYGYTF
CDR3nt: TGCGCCAGCAGCCTCGGACAGACATATGGCTACACCTTC

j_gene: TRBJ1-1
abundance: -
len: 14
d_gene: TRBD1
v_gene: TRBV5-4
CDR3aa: CASRPGTGNTEAFF
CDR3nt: TGTGCCAGCAGGCCCGGGACAGGGAACACTGAAGCTTTCTTT

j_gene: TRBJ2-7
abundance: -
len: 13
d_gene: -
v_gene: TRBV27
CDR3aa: CASSFGHGGEQYF
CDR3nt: TGTGCCAGCAGTTTCGGGCATGGGGGGGAGCAGTACTTC

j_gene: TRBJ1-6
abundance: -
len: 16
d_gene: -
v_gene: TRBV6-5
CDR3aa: CASSYSRSITNSPLHF
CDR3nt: TGTGCCAGCAGTTACTCGAGAAGTATAACTAATTCACCCCTCCACTTT

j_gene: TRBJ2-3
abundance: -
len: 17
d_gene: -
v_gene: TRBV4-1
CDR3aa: CASSPIPLATKTDTQYF
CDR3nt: TGCGCCAGCAGCCCTATCCCCCTAGCGACTAAAACAGATACGCAGTATTTT

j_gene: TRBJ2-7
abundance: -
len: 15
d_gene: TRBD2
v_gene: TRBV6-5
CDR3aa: CASSYRREGPYEQYF
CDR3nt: TGTGCCAGCAGTTATCGGCGGGAGGGCCCCTACGAGCAGTACTTC

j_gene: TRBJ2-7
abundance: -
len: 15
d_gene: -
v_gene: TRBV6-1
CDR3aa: CASSESWGRGYEQYF
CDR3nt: TGTGCCAGCAGTGAGTCCTGGGGCAGGGGCTACGAGCAGTACTTC

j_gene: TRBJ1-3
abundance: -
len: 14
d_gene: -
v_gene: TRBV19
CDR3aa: CASSISGNGNTIYF
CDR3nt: TGTGCCAGTAGTATCTCCGGGAACGGAAACACCATATATTTT

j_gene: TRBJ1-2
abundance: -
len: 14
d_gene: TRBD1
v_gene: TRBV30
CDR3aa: CAWSVSPGGDGYTF
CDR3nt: TGTGCCTGGAGTGTTAGCCCAGGGGGCGATGGCTACACCTTC

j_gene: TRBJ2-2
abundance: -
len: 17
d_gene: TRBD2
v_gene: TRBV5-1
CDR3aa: CASSSTSGRAGTGELFF
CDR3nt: TGCGCCAGCAGCTCGACTAGCGGGAGGGCGGGCACCGGGGAGCTGTTTTTT

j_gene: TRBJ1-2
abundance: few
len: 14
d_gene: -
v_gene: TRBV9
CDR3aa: CASSPRDSLYGYTF
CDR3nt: TGTGCCAGCAGCCCAAGAGACAGTCTCTATGGCTACACCTTC

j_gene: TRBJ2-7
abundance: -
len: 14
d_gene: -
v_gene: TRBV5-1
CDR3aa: CASSLHPQSYEQYF
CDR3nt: TGCGCCAGCAGCTTGCATCCACAATCCTACGAGCAGTACTTC

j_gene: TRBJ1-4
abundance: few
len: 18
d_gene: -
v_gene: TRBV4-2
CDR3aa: CASSQESRLTSTNEKLFF
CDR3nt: TGTGCCAGCAGCCAAGAGTCCAGGTTAACCTCAACTAATGAAAAACTGTTTTTT

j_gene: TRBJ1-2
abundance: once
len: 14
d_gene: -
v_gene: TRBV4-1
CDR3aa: CASSQERAGQGYTF
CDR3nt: TGCGCCAGCAGCCAAGAACGAGCAGGCCAAGGCTACACCTTC

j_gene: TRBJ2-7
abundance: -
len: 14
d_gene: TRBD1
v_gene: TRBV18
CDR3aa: CASSPQGQEYEQYF
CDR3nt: TGTGCCAGCTCACCACAGGGACAGGAATACGAGCAGTACTTC

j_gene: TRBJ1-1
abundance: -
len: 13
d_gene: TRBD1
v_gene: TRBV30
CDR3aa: CAWQTGLNTEAFF
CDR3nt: TGTGCCTGGCAGACAGGGCTGAACACTGAAGCTTTCTTT

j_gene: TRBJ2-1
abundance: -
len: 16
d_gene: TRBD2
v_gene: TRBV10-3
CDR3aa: CAISQPGLAETNEQFF
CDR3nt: TGTGCCATCAGTCAACCGGGACTAGCGGAGACGAATGAGCAGTTCTTC

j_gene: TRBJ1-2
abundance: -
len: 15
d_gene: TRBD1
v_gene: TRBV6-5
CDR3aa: CASSYSVTGGYGYTF
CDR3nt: TGTGCCAGCAGTTACTCTGTGACAGGGGGGTATGGCTACACCTTC

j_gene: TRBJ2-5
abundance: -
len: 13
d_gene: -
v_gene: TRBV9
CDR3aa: CASSVDLQETQYF
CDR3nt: TGTGCCAGCAGCGTAGACCTACAAGAGACCCAGTACTTC

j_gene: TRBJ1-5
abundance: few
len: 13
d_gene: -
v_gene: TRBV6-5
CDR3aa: CASSYSSNQPQHF
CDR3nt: TGTGCCAGCAGTTACTCGAGTAATCAGCCCCAGCATTTT

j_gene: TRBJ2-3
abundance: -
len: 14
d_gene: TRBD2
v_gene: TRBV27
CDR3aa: CASSWVAGDDTQYF
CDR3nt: TGTGCCAGCAGTTGGGTAGCGGGAGATGATACGCAGTATTTT

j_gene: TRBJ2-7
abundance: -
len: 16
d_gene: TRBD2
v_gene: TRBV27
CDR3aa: CASSRRLAGSLYEQYF
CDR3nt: TGTGCCAGCAGCCGAAGACTAGCGGGAAGTCTATACGAGCAGTACTTC

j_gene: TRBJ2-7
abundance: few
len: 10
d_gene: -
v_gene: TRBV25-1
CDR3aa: CASTRYEQYF
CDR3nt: TGTGCCAGCACCCGTTACGAGCAGTACTTC

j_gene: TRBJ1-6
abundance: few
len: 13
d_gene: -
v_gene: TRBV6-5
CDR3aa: CASSYSSDSPLHF
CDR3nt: TGTGCCAGCAGTTACAGTTCGGATTCACCCCTCCACTTT

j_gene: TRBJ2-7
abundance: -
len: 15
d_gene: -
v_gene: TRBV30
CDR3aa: CAWSTRTAMAYEQYF
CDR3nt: TGTGCCTGGAGTACCCGGACAGCCATGGCCTACGAGCAGTACTTC

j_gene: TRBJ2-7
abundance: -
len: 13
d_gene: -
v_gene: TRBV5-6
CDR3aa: CASSLGQEYEQYF
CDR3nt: TGTGCCAGCAGCTTGGGACAGGAGTACGAGCAGTACTTC

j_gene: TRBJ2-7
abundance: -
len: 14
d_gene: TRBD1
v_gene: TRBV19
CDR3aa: CASSIAEGAHEQYF
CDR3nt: TGTGCCAGTAGTATAGCTGAGGGGGCCCACGAGCAGTACTTC